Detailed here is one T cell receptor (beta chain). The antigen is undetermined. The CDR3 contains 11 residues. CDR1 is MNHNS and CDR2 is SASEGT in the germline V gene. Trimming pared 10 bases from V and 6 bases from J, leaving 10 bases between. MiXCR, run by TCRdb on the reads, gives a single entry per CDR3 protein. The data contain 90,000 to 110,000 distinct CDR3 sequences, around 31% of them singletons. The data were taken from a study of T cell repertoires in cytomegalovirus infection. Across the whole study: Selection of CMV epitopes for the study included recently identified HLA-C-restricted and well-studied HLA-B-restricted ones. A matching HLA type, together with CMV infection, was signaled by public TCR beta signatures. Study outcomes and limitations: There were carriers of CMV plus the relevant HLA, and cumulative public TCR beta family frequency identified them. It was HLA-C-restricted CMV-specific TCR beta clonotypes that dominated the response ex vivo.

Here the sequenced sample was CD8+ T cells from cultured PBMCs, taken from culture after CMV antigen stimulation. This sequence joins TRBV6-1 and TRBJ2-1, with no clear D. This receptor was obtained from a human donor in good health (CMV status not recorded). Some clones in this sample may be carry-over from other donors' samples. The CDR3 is CANGSLNEQFF. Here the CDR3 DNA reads TGTGCCAACGGATCTCTCAATGAGCAGTTCTTC.